This TCR beta chain emerged from a study of blood T cell repertoires in COVID-19. On the study more broadly: COVID-19 samples, acute and convalescent, were from the United States, Italy and Spain. PBMCs, B-cell-depleted T cells, or T cells provided the cDNA or gDNA that made up the material.

CDR3 length equals 13 residues. The V end lost 1 base, the J end lost 5 bases, and 12 bases lay between the germline ends. In germline, CDR1 is GTSNPN, CDR2 SVGIG (reference sequence). Sequencing was performed with immunoSEQ multiplex PCR; in TCRdb, only in-frame clones are kept and a portion is missing. Here the sample spans 320,000 or so clones, approximately 88% being singletons. The participants were between roughly 18 and 100 years old and came from 20 to 30 US areas. Material for sequencing was PBMCs or T cells enriched from blood (not recorded which). The chain is built from TRBV30 and TRBJ2-7; TRBD1 is a possible D gene (5 bases). The receptor's source is a man aged 30-40 years who had recovered from COVID-19. The CDR3 reads CAWSETVSHEQYF. For the CDR3, the DNA is TGTGCCTGGAGTGAGACAGTTTCTCACGAGCAGTACTTC.